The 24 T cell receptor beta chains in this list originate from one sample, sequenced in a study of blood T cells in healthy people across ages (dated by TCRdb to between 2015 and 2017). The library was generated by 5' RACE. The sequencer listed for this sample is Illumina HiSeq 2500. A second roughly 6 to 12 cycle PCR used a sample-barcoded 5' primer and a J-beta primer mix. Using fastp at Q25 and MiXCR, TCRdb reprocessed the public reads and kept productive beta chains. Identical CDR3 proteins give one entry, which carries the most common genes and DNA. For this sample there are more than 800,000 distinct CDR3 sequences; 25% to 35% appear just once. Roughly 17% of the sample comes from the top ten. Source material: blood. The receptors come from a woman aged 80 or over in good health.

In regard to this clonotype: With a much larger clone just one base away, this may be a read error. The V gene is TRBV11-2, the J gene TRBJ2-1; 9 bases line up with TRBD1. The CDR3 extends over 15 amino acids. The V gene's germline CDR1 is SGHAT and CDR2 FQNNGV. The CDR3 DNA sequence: TGTGCCAGCAGACAACAGGGGGCCTCCCACAATGAGCAGTTCTTC. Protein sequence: CASRQQGASHNEQFF.

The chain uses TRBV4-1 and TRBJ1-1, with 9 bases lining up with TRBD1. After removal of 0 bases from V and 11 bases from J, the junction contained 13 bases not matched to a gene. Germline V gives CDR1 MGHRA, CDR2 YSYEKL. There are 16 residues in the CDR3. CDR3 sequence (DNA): TGCGCCAGCAGCCAAGAGGGGACAGGGAGGGAAAACGGCGCTTTCTTT. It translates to CASSQEGTGRENGAFF.

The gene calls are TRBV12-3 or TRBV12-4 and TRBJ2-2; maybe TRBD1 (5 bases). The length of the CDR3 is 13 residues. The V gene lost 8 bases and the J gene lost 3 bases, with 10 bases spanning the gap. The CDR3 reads CASLRVDTGELFF. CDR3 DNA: TGTGCCAGCCTCAGGGTGGACACCGGGGAGCTGTTTTTT.

CDR3 bases: TGTGCCTGGAAAAGGACCTCTAACTATGGCTACACCTTC. This sequence encodes CAWKRTSNYGYTF. The chain recombines TRBV30 with TRBJ1-2; D remains unclear. The CDR3 is 13 residues long. The ends were cut back, 4 bases at V and 0 bases at J, with 9 bases in the middle. Germline CDR1 is GTSNPN and CDR2 is SVGIG (reference sequence).

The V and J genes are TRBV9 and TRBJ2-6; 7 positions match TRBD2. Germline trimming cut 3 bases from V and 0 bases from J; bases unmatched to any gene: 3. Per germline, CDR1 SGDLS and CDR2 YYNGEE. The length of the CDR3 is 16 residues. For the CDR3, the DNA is TGTGCCAGCAGCGGTGAGCGGGGCTCTGGGGCCAACGTCCTGACTTTC. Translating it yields CASSGERGSGANVLTF.

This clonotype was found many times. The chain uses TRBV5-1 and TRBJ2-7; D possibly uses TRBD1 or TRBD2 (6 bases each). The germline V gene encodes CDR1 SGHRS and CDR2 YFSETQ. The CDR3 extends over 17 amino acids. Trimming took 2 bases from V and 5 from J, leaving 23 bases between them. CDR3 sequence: CASSFPGPGGEPDEQYF. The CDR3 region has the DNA TGCGCCAGCAGCTTCCCGGGTCCCGGGGGCGAACCTGACGAGCAGTACTTC.

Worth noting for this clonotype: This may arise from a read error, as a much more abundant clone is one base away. This CDR3 reads CASKADRPSFYGYTF. The CDR3 DNA is TGTGCCAGCAAGGCGGACAGACCCTCGTTCTATGGCTACACCTTC. The rearrangement links TRBV6-2 or TRBV6-3 to TRBJ1-2, with D tentatively TRBD1 (6 bases). CDR1 MNHEY and CDR2 SVGEGT come from the germline V gene. V was cut by 7 bases and J by 4 bases, with 19 bases left in between. The CDR3 totals 15 residues.

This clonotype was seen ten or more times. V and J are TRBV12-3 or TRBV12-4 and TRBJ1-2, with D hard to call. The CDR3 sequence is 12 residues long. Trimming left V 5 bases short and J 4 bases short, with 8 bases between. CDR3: CASSTAAYGYTF. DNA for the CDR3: TGTGCCAGCAGTACCGCAGCCTATGGCTACACCTTC.

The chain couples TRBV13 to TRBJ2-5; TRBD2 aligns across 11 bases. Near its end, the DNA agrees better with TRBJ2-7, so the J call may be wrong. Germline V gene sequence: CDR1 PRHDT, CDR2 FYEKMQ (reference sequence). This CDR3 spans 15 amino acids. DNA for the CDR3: TGTGCCAGCAGCTTCCGTAGCGGGAGGGCCTACGAGCAGTACTTC. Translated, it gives CASSFRSGRAYEQYF.

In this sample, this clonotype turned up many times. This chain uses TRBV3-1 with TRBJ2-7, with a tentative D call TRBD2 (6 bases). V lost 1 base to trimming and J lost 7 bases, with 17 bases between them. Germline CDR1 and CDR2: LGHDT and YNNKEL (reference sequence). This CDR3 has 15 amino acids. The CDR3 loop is CASSQGRKRAGEQYF. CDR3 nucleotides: TGTGCCAGCAGCCAAGGGCGGAAACGTGCGGGGGAGCAGTACTTC.

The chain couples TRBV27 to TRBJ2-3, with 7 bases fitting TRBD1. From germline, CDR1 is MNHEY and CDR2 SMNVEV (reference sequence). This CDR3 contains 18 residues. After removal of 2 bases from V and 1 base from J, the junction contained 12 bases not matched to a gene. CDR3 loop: CASSLGAGTAVGTDTQYF. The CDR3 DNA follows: TGTGCCAGCAGTTTAGGAGCCGGGACAGCCGTGGGCACAGATACGCAGTATTTT.

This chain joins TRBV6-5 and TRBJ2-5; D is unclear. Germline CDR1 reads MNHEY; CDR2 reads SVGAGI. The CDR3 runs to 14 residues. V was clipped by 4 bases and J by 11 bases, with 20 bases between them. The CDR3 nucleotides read TGTGCCAGCAGTTCTCCCTCCTCGGGCAATGAGCAGTACTTC. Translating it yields CASSSPSSGNEQYF.

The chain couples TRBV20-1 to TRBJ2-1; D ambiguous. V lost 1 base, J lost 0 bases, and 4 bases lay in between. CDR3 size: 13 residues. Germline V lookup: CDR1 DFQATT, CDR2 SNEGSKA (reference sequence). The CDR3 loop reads CSARASSYNEQFF. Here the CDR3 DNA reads TGCAGTGCTAGAGCGAGCTCCTACAATGAGCAGTTCTTC.

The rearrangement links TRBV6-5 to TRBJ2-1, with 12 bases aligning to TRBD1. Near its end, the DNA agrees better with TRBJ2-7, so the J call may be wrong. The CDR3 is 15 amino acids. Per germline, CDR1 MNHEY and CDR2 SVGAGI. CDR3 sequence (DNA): TGTGCCAGCAGTTTGGGACAGGGGGCGGTCGACGAGCAGTACTTC. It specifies CASSLGQGAVDEQYF.

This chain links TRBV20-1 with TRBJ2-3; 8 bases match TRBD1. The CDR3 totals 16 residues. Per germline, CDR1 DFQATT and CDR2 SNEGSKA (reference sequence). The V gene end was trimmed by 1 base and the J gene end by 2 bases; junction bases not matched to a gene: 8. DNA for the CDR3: TGCAGTGCTAGAGCATTTACGACAGGGGCCACAGATACGCAGTATTTT. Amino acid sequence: CSARAFTTGATDTQYF.

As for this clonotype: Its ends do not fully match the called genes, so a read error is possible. CDR3 DNA: TGTGCCGGCAGACGACAGGCGGGGAATGAGCAGTACTTC. Translated, it gives CAGRRQAGNEQYF. The chain joins TRBV2 to TRBJ2-5; the D gene could be TRBD1 or TRBD2 (6 bases each). The germline V gene has CDR1 SNHLY and CDR2 FYNNEI. There are 13 residues in the CDR3.

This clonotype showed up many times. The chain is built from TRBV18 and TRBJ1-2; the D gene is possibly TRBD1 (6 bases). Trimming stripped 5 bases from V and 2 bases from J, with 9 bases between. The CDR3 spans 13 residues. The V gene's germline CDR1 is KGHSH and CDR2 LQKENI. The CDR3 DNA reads TGTGCCAGCTCAGACGGACAGAACTATGGCTACACCTTC. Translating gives CASSDGQNYGYTF.

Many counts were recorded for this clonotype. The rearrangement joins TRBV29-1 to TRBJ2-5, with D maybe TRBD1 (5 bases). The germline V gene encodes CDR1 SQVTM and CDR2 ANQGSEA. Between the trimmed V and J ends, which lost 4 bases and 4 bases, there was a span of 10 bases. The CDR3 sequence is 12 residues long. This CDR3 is CSVGRDAETQYF. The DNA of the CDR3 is TGCAGCGTTGGCAGGGATGCAGAGACCCAGTACTTC.

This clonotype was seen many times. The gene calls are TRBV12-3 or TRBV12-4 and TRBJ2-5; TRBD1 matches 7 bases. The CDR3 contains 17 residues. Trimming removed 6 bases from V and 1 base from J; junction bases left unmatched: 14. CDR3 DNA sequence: TGTGCCAGCAGCTTATCCGAGGGGGCGAGATCCCAAGAGACCCAGTACTTC. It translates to CASSLSEGARSQETQYF.

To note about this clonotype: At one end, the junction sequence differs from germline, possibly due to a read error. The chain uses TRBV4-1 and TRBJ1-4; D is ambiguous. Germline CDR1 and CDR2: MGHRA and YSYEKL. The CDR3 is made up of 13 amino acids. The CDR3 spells CVSSLTWGEKLFF. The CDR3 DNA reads TGCGTCAGCAGCCTTACGTGGGGAGAAAAACTGTTTTTT.

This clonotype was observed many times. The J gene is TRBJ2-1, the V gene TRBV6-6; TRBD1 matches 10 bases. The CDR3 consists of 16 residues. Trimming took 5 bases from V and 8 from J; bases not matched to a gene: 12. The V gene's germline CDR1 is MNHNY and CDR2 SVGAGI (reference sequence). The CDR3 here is CASSNPGTGAVYEQFF. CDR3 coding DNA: TGTGCCAGCAGTAACCCCGGGACAGGGGCGGTATATGAGCAGTTCTTC.

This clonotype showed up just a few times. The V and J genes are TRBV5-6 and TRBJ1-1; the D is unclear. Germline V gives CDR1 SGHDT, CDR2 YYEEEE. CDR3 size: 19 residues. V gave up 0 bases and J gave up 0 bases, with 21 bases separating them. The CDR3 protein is CASSLASWAAEGMNTEAFF. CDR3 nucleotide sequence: TGTGCCAGCAGCTTGGCTTCTTGGGCGGCCGAGGGTATGAACACTGAAGCTTTCTTT.

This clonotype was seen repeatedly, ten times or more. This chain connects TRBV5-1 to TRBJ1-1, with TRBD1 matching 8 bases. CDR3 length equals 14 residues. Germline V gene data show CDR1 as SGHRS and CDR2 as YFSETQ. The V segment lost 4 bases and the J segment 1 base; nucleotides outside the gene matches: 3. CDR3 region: CASSPGQANTEAFF. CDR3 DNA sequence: TGCGCCAGCAGCCCGGGACAGGCGAACACTGAAGCTTTCTTT.

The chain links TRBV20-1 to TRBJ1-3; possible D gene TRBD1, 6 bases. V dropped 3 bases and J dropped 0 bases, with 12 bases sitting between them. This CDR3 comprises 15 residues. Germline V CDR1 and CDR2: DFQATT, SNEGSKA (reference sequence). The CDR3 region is CSASSGTHSGNTIYF. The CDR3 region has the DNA TGCAGTGCTAGTTCCGGGACACACTCTGGAAACACCATATATTTT.